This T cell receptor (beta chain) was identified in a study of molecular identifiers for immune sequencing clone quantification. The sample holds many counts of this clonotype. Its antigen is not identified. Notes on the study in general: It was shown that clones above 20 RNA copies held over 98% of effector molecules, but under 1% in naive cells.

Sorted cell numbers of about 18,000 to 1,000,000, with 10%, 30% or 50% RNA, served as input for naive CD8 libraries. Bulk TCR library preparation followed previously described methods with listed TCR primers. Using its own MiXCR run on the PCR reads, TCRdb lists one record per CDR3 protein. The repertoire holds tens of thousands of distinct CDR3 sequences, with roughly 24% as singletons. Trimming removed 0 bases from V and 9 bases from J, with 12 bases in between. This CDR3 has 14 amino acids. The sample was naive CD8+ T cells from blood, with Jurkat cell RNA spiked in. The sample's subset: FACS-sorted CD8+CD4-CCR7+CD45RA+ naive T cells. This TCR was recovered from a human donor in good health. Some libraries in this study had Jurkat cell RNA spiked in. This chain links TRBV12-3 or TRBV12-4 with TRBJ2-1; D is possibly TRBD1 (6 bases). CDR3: CASSLAGGYAEQFF. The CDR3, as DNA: TGTGCCAGCAGTTTAGCTGGGGGCTATGCTGAGCAGTTCTTC.